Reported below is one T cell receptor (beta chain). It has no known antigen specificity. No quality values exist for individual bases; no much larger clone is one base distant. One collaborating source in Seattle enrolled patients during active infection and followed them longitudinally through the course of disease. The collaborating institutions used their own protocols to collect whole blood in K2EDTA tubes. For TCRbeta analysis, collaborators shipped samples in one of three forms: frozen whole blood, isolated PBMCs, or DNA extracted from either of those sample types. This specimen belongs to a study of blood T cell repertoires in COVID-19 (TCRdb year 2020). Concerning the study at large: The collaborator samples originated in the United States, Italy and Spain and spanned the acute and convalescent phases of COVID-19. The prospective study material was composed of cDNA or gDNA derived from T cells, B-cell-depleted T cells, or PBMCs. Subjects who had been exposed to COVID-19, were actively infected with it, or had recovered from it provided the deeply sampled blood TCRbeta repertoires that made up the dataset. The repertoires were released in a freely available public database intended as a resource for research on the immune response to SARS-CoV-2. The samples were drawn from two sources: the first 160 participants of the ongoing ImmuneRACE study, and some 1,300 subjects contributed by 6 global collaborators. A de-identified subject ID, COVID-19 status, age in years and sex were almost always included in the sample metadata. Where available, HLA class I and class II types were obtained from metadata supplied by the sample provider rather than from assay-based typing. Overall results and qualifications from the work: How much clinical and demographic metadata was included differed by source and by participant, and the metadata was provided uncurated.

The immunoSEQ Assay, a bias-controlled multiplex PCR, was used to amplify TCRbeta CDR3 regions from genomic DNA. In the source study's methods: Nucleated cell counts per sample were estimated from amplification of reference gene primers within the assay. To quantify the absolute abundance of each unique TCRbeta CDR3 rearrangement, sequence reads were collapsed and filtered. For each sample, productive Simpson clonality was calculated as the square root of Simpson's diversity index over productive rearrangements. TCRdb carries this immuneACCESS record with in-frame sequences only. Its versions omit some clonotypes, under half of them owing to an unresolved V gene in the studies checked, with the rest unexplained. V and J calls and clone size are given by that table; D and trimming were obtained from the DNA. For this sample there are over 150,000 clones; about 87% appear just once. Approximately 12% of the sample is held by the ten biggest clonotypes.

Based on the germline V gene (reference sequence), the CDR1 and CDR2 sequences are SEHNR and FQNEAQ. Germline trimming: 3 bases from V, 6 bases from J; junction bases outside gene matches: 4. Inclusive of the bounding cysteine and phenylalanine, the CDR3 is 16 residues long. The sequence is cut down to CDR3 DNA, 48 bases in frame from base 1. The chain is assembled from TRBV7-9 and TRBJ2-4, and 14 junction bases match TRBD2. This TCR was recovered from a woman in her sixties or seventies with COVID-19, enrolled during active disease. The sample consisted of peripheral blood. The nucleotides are TGTGCCAGCAGCTTCGCCGGGACTAGCGGGAGAAACATTCAGTACTTC. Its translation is CASSFAGTSGRNIQYF.